Here is one T cell receptor beta chain with its context. The sample comes from a study of CD8+ T cells in alopecia areata. The overall study: Those patients who were treated received oral tofacitinib, which was given at 5 to 10 mg twice daily for moderate-to-severe alopecia areata.

Treatment here: oral pan-JAK inhibitor, 5-10 mg twice daily. This CDR3 has 14 residues. V dropped 6 bases and J dropped 0 bases, with 13 bases sitting between them. Germline assignment: CDR1 SQVTM and CDR2 ANQGSEA. cDNA prepared by RNA extraction and subsequent reverse transcription served as the template for sequencing. The table came from immunoSEQ multiplex PCR; TCRdb's copy has only in-frame clones and leaves some out. Of around 300,000 clones listed, 45% to 70% are singletons. This TCR came from a human donor with alopecia areata. Sequencing used CD4+ T cells sorted from blood, obtained at week 52, from a patient treated with tofacitinib. The rearrangement joins TRBV29-1 to TRBJ2-3; the D gene is possibly TRBD1 (8 bases). The CDR3 region has the DNA TGCAGCGTAAGCGGGACAGGTAGCACAGATACGCAGTATTTT. Its translation: CSVSGTGSTDTQYF.